The present TCR beta chain was sequenced within a study of blood T cell repertoires in COVID-19 (dated by TCRdb to the early 2020s). Study-level background: Samples from collaborators originated in the United States, Italy and Spain and spanned both the acute and convalescent phases of COVID-19. Subjects who had been exposed to COVID-19, were actively infected with it, or had recovered from it provided the deeply sampled blood TCRbeta repertoires that made up the dataset. The repertoires were made available in a free public database intended to serve as a resource for research on the immune response to SARS-CoV-2. Nearly every sample came with metadata listing a de-identified subject ID, COVID-19 status, age in years and sex. HLA class I and class II types, where available, came from metadata supplied by the sample provider rather than from assay-based typing. Samples came from the ongoing ImmuneRACE study (first 160 participants) plus 1,254 subjects from 6 global collaborators. The material from the prospective study consisted of cDNA or gDNA derived from T cells, B-cell-depleted T cells, or PBMCs. Here is what the overall study found, with its caveats: The amount of clinical and demographic metadata varied by source and participant and was provided uncurated.

Notes on this clone: The target of this receptor is not known. The sample holds no much larger clone one base away, and base qualities are not on file.

The junction shows trimming of 1 base on V and 10 bases on J, and the gene matches do not reach 6 bases of it. The germline V gene (reference sequence) supplies CDR1 LGHDT and CDR2 YNNKEL. The CDR3 starts with the cysteine, ends with the phenylalanine, and has 15 residues. Of all the DNA, just the CDR3 is kept, 45 bases in frame from base 1. The immunoSEQ Assay, a bias-controlled multiplex PCR, was used to amplify TCRbeta CDR3 regions from genomic DNA. For the original study's pipeline: Nucleated cell counts per sample were estimated from amplification of reference gene primers within the assay. To quantify the absolute abundance of each unique TCRbeta CDR3 rearrangement, sequence reads were collapsed and filtered. For each sample, productive Simpson clonality was calculated as the square root of Simpson's diversity index over productive rearrangements. The clones in this table, taken by TCRdb from immuneACCESS, are in-frame only. Not every clone is retained; where verified, under half of the shortfall comes from an unresolved V gene, and the cause of the rest is unknown. The DNA gave D and trimming, while V, J and clone size come from that table. Counted in this sample were approximately 130,000 clones; around 83% of them appeared once. The ten top clones hold over 15% of the sample.

Enrolling through a virtual design, the prospective study's participants ranged in age from roughly 18 to 90 years and lived across roughly 24 United States geographic areas. In the prospective study, cohorts were assigned on the basis of participant-reported clinical history obtained from a screening survey and a study questionnaire. For ImmuneRACE Cohort 3, a participant was defined as recovered based on two consecutive negative NP/OP PCR tests, clearance by a healthcare professional, or resolution of symptoms. Each participant in the prospective study had whole blood, serum and a nasopharyngeal or oropharyngeal swab collected by mobile phlebotomists. Over an approximately two-month period, participants in the prospective study had the option of providing additional blood draws and questionnaires. Before DNA extraction, prospective study blood samples were shipped either frozen or at room temperature.

The sample was PBMCs or T cells enriched from blood (not recorded which). The chain uses TRBV3-1 (or the pseudogene TRBV3-2) and TRBJ1-6, and 8 junctional nucleotides match TRBD1. This receptor was identified in a man aged 25-40 years who had recovered from COVID-19. CDR3 protein: CASSQGTGSRSPLHF. The nucleotides are TGTGCCAGCAGCCAAGGGACAGGGTCAAGGTCACCCCTCCACTTT.